This T cell receptor (beta chain) came from a study of T cells in women clearing cervical HPV infection. Here immunoSEQ multiplex PCR was the method, and the copy in TCRdb shows in-frame clones only, minus some. The ten top clones account for roughly 1.6%, within a sample of 30,000 to 45,000 clones. Remarks on this clone: The CDR3 end falls 3 residues outside the read, so it is completed with the germline J gene.

The V gene lost 2 bases and the J gene lost 4 bases, with 12 bases spanning the gap. The CDR3 loop spans 15 amino acids. Germline assignment: CDR1 SGHTA and CDR2 FQGTGA. The rearrangement links TRBV7-3 to TRBJ2-1; D is undetermined. The TCR was taken from a woman aged 18-69 years with a cervical HPV16 infection that either progressed to CIN3+ or cleared (not recorded which). Sequencing was done on a sample of blood buffy coat. The CDR3 bases that were read are TGTGCCAGCAGCTTACTAGATAAAAGATACAATGAG. Protein product: CASSLLDKRYNE. From start to end, the CDR3 is CASSLLDKRYNEQFF.